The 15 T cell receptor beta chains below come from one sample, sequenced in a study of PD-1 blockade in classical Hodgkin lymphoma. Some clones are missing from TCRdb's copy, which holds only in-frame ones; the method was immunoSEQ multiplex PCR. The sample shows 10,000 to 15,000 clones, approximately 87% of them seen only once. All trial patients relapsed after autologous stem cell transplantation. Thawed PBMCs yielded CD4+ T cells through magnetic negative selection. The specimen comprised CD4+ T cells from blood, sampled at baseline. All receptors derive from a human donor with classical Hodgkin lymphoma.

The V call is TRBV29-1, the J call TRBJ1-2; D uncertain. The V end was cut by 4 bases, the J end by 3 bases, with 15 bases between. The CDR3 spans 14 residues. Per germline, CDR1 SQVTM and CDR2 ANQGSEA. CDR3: CSVGGLTSDYGYTF. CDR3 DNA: TGCAGCGTTGGCGGCCTGACATCAGACTATGGCTACACCTTC.

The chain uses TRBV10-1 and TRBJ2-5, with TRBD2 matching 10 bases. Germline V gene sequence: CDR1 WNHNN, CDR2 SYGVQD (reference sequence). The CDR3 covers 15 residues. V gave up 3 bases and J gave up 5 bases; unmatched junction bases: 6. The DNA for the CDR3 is TGCGCCAGCAGTGAAGCCCTAGCGGGAGTGGAGACCCAGTACTTC. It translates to CASSEALAGVETQYF.

The CDR3 DNA sequence: TGCGCCAGCGGTATGTCTGGGGCCAACGTCCTGACTTTC. It yields the protein CASGMSGANVLTF. The J gene is TRBJ2-6, the V gene TRBV5-1; D unresolved. Germline CDR1 and CDR2: SGHRS and YFSETQ. CDR3 length: 13 residues. The V end was cut by 7 bases, the J end by 1 base, with 6 bases between.

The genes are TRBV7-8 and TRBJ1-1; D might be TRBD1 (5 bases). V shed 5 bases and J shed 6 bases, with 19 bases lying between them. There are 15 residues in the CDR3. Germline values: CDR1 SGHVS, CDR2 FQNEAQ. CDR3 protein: CASSTHGTGGAEAFF. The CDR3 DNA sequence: TGTGCCAGCAGCACACACGGGACGGGAGGGGCTGAAGCTTTCTTT.

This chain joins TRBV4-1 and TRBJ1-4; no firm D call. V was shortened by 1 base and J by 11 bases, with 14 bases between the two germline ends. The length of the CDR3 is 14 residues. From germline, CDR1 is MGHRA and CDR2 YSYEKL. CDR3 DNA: TGCGCCAGCAGCCAAGTAGGATCGGGTAACAAACTGTTTTTT. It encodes CASSQVGSGNKLFF.

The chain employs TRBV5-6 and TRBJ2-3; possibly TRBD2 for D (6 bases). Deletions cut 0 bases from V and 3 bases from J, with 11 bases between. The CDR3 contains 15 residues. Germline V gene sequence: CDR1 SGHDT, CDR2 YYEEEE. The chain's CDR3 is CASSLAGSSTDTQYF. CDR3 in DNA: TGTGCCAGCAGCTTGGCCGGGAGTTCAACAGATACGCAGTATTTT.

The CDR3 reads CASSLVLGTYEQYF. Here the CDR3 DNA reads TGTGCCAGCAGCTTAGTTTTAGGGACCTACGAGCAGTACTTC. V is TRBV11-2 and J is TRBJ2-7, with D uncertain. Germline V CDR1 and CDR2: SGHAT, FQNNGV. V was shortened by 1 base and J by 2 bases, with 9 bases between the two germline ends. The length of the CDR3 is 14 residues.

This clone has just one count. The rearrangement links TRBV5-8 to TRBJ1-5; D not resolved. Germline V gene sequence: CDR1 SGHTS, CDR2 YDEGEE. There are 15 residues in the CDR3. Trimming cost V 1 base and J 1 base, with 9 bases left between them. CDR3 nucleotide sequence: TGTGCCAGCAGCTTGTGGGGAGACAGCAATCAGCCCCAGCATTTT. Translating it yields CASSLWGDSNQPQHF. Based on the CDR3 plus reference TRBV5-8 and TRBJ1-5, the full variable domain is EAGVTQSPTHLIKTRGQQATLRCSPISGHTSVYWYQQALGLGLQFLLWYDEGEERNRGNFPPRFSGRQFPNYSSELNVNALELEDSALYLCASSLWGDSNQPQHFGDGTRLSIL.

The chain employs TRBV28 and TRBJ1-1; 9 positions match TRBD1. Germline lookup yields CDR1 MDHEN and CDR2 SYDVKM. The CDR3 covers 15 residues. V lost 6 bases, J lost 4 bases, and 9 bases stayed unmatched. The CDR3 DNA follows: TGTGCCAGCAGCGCAGGGACAGGGATCGGCACTGAAGCTTTCTTT. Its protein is CASSAGTGIGTEAFF.

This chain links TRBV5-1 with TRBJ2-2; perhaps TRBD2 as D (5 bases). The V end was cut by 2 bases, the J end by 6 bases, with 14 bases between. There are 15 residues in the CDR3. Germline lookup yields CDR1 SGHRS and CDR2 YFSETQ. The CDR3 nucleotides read TGCGCCAGCAGCTTCCCAACTAGGTGGCCCGGGGAGCTGTTTTTT. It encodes CASSFPTRWPGELFF.

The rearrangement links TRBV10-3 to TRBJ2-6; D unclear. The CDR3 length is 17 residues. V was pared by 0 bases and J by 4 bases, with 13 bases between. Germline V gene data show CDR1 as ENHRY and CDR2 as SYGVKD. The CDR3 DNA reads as TGTGCCATCAGTGAGTCGCAAGGCAGAACCGGGGCCAACGTCCTGACTTTC. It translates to CAISESQGRTGANVLTF.

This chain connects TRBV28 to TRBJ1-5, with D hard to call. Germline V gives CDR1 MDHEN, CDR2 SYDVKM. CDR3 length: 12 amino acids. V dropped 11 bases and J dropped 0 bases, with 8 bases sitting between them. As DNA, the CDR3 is TGTGCCGTTGAAGCTAGCAATCAGCCCCAGCATTTT. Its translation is CAVEASNQPQHF.

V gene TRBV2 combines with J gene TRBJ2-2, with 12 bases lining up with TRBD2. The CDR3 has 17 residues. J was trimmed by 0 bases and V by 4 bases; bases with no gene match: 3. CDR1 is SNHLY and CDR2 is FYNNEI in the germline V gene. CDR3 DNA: TGTGCCAGCAGTGCCACTAGCGGGAGGCCGAACACCGGGGAGCTGTTTTTT. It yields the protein CASSATSGRPNTGELFF.

The CDR3 sequence is CAISDRRTDTQYF. DNA for the CDR3: TGTGCCATCAGTGACCGCCGCACAGATACGCAGTATTTT. The rearrangement uses TRBV10-3 and TRBJ2-3; D unclear. The germline V gene encodes CDR1 ENHRY and CDR2 SYGVKD. The CDR3 is 13 amino acids. Trimming shortened V by 3 bases and J by 1 base, and 5 bases separated the two germline ends.

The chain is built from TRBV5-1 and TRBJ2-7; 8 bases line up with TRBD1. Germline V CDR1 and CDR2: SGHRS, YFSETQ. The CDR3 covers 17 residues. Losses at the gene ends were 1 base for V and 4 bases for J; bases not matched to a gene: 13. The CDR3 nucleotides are TGCGCCAGCAGCTTGCTGGCAGGGGGCGACCAACCTTACGAGCAGTACTTC. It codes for CASSLLAGGDQPYEQYF.